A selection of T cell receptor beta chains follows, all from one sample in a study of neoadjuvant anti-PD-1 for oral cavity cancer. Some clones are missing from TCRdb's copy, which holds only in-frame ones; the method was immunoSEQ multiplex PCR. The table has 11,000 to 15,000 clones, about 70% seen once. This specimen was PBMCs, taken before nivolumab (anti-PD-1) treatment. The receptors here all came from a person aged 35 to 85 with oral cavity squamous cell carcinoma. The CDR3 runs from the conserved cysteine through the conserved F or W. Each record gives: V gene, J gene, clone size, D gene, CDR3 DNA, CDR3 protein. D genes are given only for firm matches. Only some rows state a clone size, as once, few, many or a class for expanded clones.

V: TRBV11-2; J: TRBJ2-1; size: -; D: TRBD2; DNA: TGTGCCAGCAGCTCGGGACTAGCGGGGGTATACAATGAGCAGTTCTTC; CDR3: CASSSGLAGVYNEQFF
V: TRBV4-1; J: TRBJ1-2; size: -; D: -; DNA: TGCGCCAGCAGCCAAGATCTCTATGGCTACACCTTC; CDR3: CASSQDLYGYTF
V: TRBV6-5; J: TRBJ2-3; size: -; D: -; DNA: TGTGCCAGCAGTCTCCAGGGGGGGCTGCCAGATACGCAGTATTTT; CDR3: CASSLQGGLPDTQYF
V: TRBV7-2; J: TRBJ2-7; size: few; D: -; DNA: TGTGCCAGCAGCTCTCTTTTGGGGCAGGGGATCCACGAGCAGTACTTC; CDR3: CASSSLLGQGIHEQYF
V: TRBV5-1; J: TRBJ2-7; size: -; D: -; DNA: TGCGCCAGCAGGGACTCTGGTCGCGGCGAGCAGTACTTC; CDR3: CASRDSGRGEQYF
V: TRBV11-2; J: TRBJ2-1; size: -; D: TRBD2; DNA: TGTGCCAGCAACAGACTTCTAGCGGGACGATACAATGAGCAGTTCTTC; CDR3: CASNRLLAGRYNEQFF
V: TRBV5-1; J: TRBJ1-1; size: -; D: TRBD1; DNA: TGCGCCAGCAGCCGGGACAGGGGGATGAACACTGAAGCTTTCTTT; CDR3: CASSRDRGMNTEAFF
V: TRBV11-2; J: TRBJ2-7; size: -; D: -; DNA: TGTGCCAGCAGCTTAGGGCGTATTTCAAGCTACGAGCAGTACTTC; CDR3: CASSLGRISSYEQYF
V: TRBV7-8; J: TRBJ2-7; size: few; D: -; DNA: TGTGCCAGCAGCTCTAGGAGACTAGTTGTCGAGCAGTACTTC; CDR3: CASSSRRLVVEQYF
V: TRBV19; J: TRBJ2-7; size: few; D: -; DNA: TGTGCCAGTAGTATGAGGCGGACCTACGAGCAGTACTTC; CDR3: CASSMRRTYEQYF
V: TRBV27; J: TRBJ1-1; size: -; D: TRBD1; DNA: TGTGCCAGCACCCAGGGGGTAGGAACTGAAGCTTTCTTT; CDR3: CASTQGVGTEAFF
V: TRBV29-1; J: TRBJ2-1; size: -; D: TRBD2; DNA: TGCAGCGTTGAAGATCTCCTAGCGGGAGGCTACAATGAGCAGTTCTTC; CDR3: CSVEDLLAGGYNEQFF
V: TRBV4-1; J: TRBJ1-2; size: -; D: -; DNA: TGCGCCAGCAGCCACGGGTTCGGTCGAACGGAAGCTAACTATGGCTACACCTTC; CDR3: CASSHGFGRTEANYGYTF
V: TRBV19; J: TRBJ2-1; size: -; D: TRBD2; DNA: TGTGCCACCCGCCCGACTAGCGTCGCCAATGAGCAGTTCTTC; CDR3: CATRPTSVANEQFF
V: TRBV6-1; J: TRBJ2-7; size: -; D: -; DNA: TGTGCCACCCCGGGGGAGGTTACCTACGAGCAGTACTTC; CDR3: CATPGEVTYEQYF
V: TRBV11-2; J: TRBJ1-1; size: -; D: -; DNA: TGTGCCAGCAGCTTAAACTACCCCACAGTCGAAGCTTTCTTT; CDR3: CASSLNYPTVEAFF
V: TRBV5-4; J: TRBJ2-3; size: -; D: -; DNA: TGTGCCAGCAGCTCCGGGGGCGACCCCACAGATACGCAGTATTTT; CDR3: CASSSGGDPTDTQYF
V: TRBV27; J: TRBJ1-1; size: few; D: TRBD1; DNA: TGTGCCAGCATAATAAGACAGGGGGTTACTGAAGCTTTCTTT; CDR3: CASIIRQGVTEAFF
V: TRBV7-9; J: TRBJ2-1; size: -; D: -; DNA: TGTGCCAGCAGCTTAAGTTCCAATGAGCAGTTCTTC; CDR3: CASSLSSNEQFF
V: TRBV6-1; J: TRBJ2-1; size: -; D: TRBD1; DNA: TGTGCCAGCAGATGGGACAGGGGGAATGAGCAGTTCTTC; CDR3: CASRWDRGNEQFF
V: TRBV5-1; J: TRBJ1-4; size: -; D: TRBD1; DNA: TGCGCCAGCAGCCGGGGACAGCAAAATGAAAAACTGTTTTTT; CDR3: CASSRGQQNEKLFF
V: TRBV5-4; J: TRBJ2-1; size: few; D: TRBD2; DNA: TGTGCCAGCAGTCATAGCGGGGGGGCCAAATTTTTGGAGCAGTTCTTC; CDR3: CASSHSGGAKFLEQFF